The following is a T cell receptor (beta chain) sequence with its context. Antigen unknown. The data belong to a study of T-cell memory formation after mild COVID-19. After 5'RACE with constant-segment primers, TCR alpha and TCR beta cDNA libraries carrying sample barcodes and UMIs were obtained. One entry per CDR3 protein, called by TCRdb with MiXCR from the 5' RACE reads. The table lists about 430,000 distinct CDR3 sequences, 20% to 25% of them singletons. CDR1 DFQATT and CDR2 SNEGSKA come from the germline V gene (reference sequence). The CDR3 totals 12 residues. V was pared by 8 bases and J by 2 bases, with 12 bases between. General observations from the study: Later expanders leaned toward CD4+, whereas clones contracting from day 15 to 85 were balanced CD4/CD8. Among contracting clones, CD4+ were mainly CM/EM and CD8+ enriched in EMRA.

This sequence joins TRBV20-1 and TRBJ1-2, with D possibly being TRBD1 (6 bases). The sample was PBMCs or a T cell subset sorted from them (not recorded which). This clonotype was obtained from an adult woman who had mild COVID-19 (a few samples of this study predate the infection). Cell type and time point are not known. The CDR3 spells CSPGQLNYGYTF. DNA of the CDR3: TGCAGTCCCGGACAGCTCAACTATGGCTACACCTTC.